This T cell receptor beta chain was captured by sequencing in a study of identical twins. The ends were cut back, 0 bases at V and 3 bases at J, with 16 bases in the middle. This CDR3 is 16 amino acids long. Per the germline V gene, CDR1 is SQVTM and CDR2 is ANQGSEA. This clonotype has more than one count but fewer than ten. TCRdb redid the calling of the 5' RACE reads with MiXCR, one entry per CDR3 protein. The profile covers 400,000 to 550,000 distinct CDR3 sequences, with roughly 26% appearing a single time and approximately 2.9% taken by the ten largest. The sample was also reused in another study, on T cells expressing NK-cell markers.

The source of this sequence is a woman younger than 35 in good health. Sequencing was carried out using CD4+ T cells sorted from blood. The V and J genes are TRBV29-1 and TRBJ2-3, with D perhaps TRBD2 (6 bases). The chain's CDR3 is CSVEDEIGRPTDTQYF. CDR3 sequence (DNA): TGCAGCGTTGAAGATGAGATTGGGAGGCCGACAGATACGCAGTATTTT.